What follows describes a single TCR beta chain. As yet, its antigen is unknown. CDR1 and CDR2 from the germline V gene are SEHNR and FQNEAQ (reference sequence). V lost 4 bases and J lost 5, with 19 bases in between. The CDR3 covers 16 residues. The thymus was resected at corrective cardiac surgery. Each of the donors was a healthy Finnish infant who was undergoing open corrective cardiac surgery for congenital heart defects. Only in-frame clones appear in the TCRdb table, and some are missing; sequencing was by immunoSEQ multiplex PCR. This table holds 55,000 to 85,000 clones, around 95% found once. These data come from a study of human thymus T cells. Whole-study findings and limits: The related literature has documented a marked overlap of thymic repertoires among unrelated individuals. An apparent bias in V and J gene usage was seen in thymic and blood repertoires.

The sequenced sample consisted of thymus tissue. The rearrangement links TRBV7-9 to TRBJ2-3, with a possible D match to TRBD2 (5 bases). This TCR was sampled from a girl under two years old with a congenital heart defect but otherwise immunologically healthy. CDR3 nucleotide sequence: TGTGCCAGCAGCTCGGCCCGGGAAATATGGGAAGATACGCAGTATTTT. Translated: CASSSAREIWEDTQYF.